Listed below are T cell receptor beta chains from one sample, sequenced in a study of blood T cell repertoires in COVID-19. Clones were read by immunoSEQ multiplex PCR, and TCRdb kept only the in-frame ones, dropping some. The table includes about 69,000 clones, less than 85% detected once. Sequenced sample: peripheral blood. These receptors originate from a man aged 50 to 60 with COVID-19, enrolled during active disease. The CDR3 runs from the conserved cysteine through the conserved F or W. The D gene is left open where the match is weak. A clone size is listed for some rows: how often the clone was seen (once, few, many), or a class if it is expanded.

abundance	v_gene	j_gene	d_gene	CDR3aa	CDR3nt
-	TRBV19	TRBJ2-3	TRBD2	CASKIGGATDTQYF	TGTGCCAGTAAAATCGGGGGGGCGACAGATACGCAGTATTTT
few	TRBV28	TRBJ2-7	-	CASRPEQIYEQYF	TGTGCCAGCCGTCCAGAACAAATCTACGAGCAGTACTTC
-	TRBV18	TRBJ1-1	-	CASSPPSVRAEAFF	TGTGCCAGCTCACCACCGAGTGTACGGGCTGAAGCTTTCTTT
-	TRBV5-1	TRBJ2-7	TRBD1	CASRQTGTGVNEQYF	TGCGCCAGCAGACAAACCGGGACAGGGGTGAACGAGCAGTACTTC
-	TRBV12-3/TRBV12-4	TRBJ1-5	TRBD1	CASRRDRVMPQHF	TGTGCCAGCAGGCGGGACAGGGTGATGCCCCAGCATTTT
-	TRBV12-2	TRBJ2-1	-	CASRLVDRGVINEQFF	TGTGCAAGTCGCTTGGTAGACAGGGGGGTCATCAATGAGCAGTTCTTC
few	TRBV5-1	TRBJ1-6	TRBD1	CASSLEGQGTRLNNSPLHF	TGCGCCAGCAGCTTGGAGGGACAGGGGACGCGTCTAAATAATTCACCCCTCCACTTT
-	TRBV7-2	TRBJ2-5	-	CASSLVRETQYF	TGTGCCAGCAGCTTAGTCAGGGAGACCCAGTACTTC
few	TRBV27	TRBJ1-6	-	CASSLSPLAQSPLHF	TGTGCCAGCAGTTTAAGTCCACTAGCACAGTCACCCCTCCACTTT
-	TRBV9	TRBJ1-4	TRBD1	CASSLRTGLGEKLFF	TGTGCCAGCAGCCTCCGGACAGGGCTGGGTGAAAAACTGTTTTTT
-	TRBV11-2	TRBJ2-5	-	CASSLERSQWETQYF	TGTGCCAGCAGCTTAGAACGTAGTCAATGGGAGACCCAGTACTTC
-	TRBV5-1	TRBJ2-1	-	CASSLVGGSYNEQFF	TGCGCCAGCAGCTTGGTCGGGGGTTCCTACAATGAGCAGTTCTTC
-	TRBV6-2/TRBV6-3	TRBJ1-2	-	CASSYWQGNGYTF	TGTGCCAGCAGTTACTGGCAGGGGAATGGCTACACCTTC
-	TRBV7-9	TRBJ1-4	-	CASSPNGYVSTKLFF	TGTGCCAGCAGCCCCAACGGGTACGTTAGTACAAAACTGTTTTTT
-	TRBV14	TRBJ1-3	-	CASSHEDRSLVTIYF	TGTGCCAGCAGCCATGAAGACAGGAGTCTTGTCACCATATATTTT
-	TRBV6-6	TRBJ2-4	-	CASSLGGGRMNIQYF	TGTGCCAGCAGTTTGGGAGGGGGGAGAATGAACATTCAGTACTTC
once	TRBV7-2	TRBJ1-5	-	CASSLNGGGSQPQHF	TGTGCCAGCAGCTTAAATGGGGGCGGAAGTCAGCCCCAGCATTTT
-	TRBV20-1	TRBJ2-3	TRBD2	CSASELPGLAGSNTQYF	TGCAGTGCTAGTGAACTTCCGGGACTAGCGGGGTCGAATACGCAGTATTTT
once	TRBV9	TRBJ2-5	TRBD2	CASSAGTRQETQYF	TGTGCCAGCAGCGCCGGGACTAGACAAGAGACCCAGTACTTC
-	TRBV3-1/TRBV3-2	TRBJ2-2	-	CASSGSSGLTGELFF	TGTGCCAGCAGCGGAAGCTCAGGGTTGACCGGGGAGCTGTTTTTT
-	TRBV3-1/TRBV3-2	TRBJ2-2	-	CASSHRQWPGELFF	TGTGCCAGCAGCCACCGACAGTGGCCCGGGGAGCTGTTTTTT
-	TRBV11-2	TRBJ2-1	-	CASSLVLVPEQFF	TGTGCCAGCAGCTTAGTACTAGTTCCTGAGCAGTTCTTC
-	TRBV20-1	TRBJ2-7	-	CSAGSYEQYF	TGCAGTGCTGGGAGCTACGAGCAGTACTTC
-	TRBV4-1	TRBJ2-7	-	CASSRGRERQGNYYEQYF	TGCGCCAGCAGCCGCGGGCGGGAAAGACAGGGAAATTACTACGAGCAGTACTTC
-	TRBV27	TRBJ2-3	TRBD2	CASSRAGGDTDTQYF	TGTGCCAGCTCCCGGGCGGGGGGGGACACAGATACGCAGTATTTT
-	TRBV3-1/TRBV3-2	TRBJ1-1	-	CASSQGGGNTEAFF	TGTGCCAGCAGCCAAGGTGGCGGGAACACTGAAGCTTTCTTT
-	TRBV6-1	TRBJ2-2	TRBD2	CASSEANWEGPGELFF	TGTGCCAGCAGTGAAGCGAACTGGGAGGGTCCCGGGGAGCTGTTTTTT
-	TRBV29-1	TRBJ2-5	-	CSGISGAVYQETQYF	TGCAGCGGCATAAGCGGCGCGGTGTACCAAGAGACCCAGTACTTC
-	TRBV7-2	TRBJ2-4	TRBD1	CASSSRQGPNIQYF	TGTGCCAGCAGCTCCCGACAGGGGCCAAACATTCAGTACTTC
-	TRBV5-1	TRBJ1-3	TRBD1	CASSSQGAGNTIYF	TGCGCCAGCAGCTCCCAGGGGGCTGGAAACACCATATATTTT
-	TRBV7-2	TRBJ1-1	-	CASSLTGNTEAFF	TGTGCCAGCAGCTTGACAGGGAACACTGAAGCTTTCTTT
once	TRBV5-1	TRBJ1-1	TRBD1	CASRATGDATEAFF	TGCGCCAGCAGGGCGACAGGGGATGCCACTGAAGCTTTCTTT
-	TRBV5-6	TRBJ2-2	-	CASGQGGELFF	TGTGCCAGCGGCCAGGGCGGGGAGCTGTTTTTT
-	TRBV5-4	TRBJ2-3	TRBD1	CASSLALQGADTQYF	TGTGCCAGCAGCTTGGCCTTACAGGGGGCAGATACGCAGTATTTT
-	TRBV30	TRBJ1-1	-	CAWSIGVGTEAFF	TGTGCCTGGAGTATAGGGGTGGGCACTGAAGCTTTCTTT
-	TRBV3-1/TRBV3-2	TRBJ2-1	TRBD2	CAGGGISYNEQFF	TGTGCCGGCGGGGGAATCTCCTACAATGAGCAGTTCTTC
-	TRBV7-2	TRBJ1-1	TRBD1	CASRPRGTEAFF	TGTGCCAGCAGGCCCAGGGGGACTGAAGCTTTCTTT
-	TRBV4-1	TRBJ2-7	-	CASSRPERAVYEQYF	TGCGCCAGCAGCCGCCCGGAGCGGGCAGTCTACGAGCAGTACTTC
-	TRBV5-4	TRBJ2-6	-	CASRLTTSGANVLTF	TGTGCCAGCAGACTTACTACCTCTGGGGCCAACGTCCTGACTTTC
-	TRBV14	TRBJ2-1	-	CASSQDQGFPYNEQFF	TGTGCCAGCAGCCAAGACCAGGGTTTCCCCTACAATGAGCAGTTCTTC
-	TRBV2	TRBJ2-5	TRBD2	CASNQLAGEGETQYF	TGTGCCAGCAACCAACTAGCGGGGGAAGGCGAGACCCAGTACTTC
-	TRBV6-4	TRBJ2-2	-	CASSWGESGELFF	TGTGCCAGCAGTTGGGGCGAGAGCGGGGAGCTGTTTTTT
-	TRBV11-2	TRBJ1-1	-	CASSLGRGGSNTEAFF	TGTGCCAGCAGCTTAGGGAGGGGAGGATCGAACACTGAAGCTTTCTTT
-	TRBV19	TRBJ2-1	-	CASSATGTVNEQFF	TGTGCCAGTAGTGCTACCGGGACTGTTAATGAGCAGTTCTTC
-	TRBV6-5	TRBJ1-2	-	CASTSRWGGSYTF	TGTGCCAGCACCTCGCGGTGGGGGGGTAGCTACACCTTC
few	TRBV12-3/TRBV12-4	TRBJ1-2	-	CASSWGLYGYTF	TGTGCCAGCAGTTGGGGACTCTATGGCTACACCTTC
few	TRBV6-1	TRBJ1-5	TRBD1	CASSVGGTGGYQPQHF	TGTGCCAGCAGTGTGGGGGGGACAGGGGGTTATCAGCCCCAGCATTTT